The T cell receptor (beta chain) under discussion was sequenced for a study of T cells in Graves' hyperthyroidism and ophthalmopathy. Germline V lookup: CDR1 SGHVS, CDR2 FQNEAQ. CDR3 length: 13 amino acids. The germline V and J ends were trimmed by 10 bases and 5 bases, with 12 bases remaining between them. Researchers amplified the TCR beta CDR3 regions from RNA transcripts. When the TCR CDR3 underwent first-round RT-PCR, the HTBI primer set was used. TCRdb itself ran the multiplex PCR reads through MiXCR, one entry per CDR3 protein. This sample has around 660,000 distinct CDR3 sequences, with just under 45% found just once. Study findings and constraints: Blood also showed most of the thyroid clonotypes that were expanded above 0.001. Ophthalmopathy got predicted by the model a median 6.5 months before its onset.

In making diagnoses, clinical symptoms, serum thyroxine and TRAb, thyroid ultrasound and orbital computed tomography were all used. With regard to this clonotype: Its matching antigen is unknown.

This sequence was found in an adult man with Graves' disease, either hyperthyroidism or ophthalmopathy (not recorded which). This chain connects TRBV7-8 to TRBJ1-6, with a tentative D call TRBD1 (5 bases). The material sequenced was peripheral blood or thyroid tissue (not recorded which). The CDR3 here is CATMGPHNSPLHF. CDR3 coding DNA: TGTGCCACCATGGGACCGCATAATTCACCCCTCCACTTT.